This T cell receptor beta chain was profiled in a study of T cell responses to AZD1222 COVID-19 vaccine. Notes on the study in general: Spike-wide coverage was observed for vaccine-associated CD4 TCRs, with dominant responses at 160-218 and 743-854. Donor demographics were predominantly white British with a female majority; clonal diversity may be underestimated. Spike-specific TCR breadth and depth were elevated following two AZD1222 doses.

Trimming at V came to 5 bases and at J to 7 bases, leaving 15 bases not matched to a gene. The CDR3 extends over 16 amino acids. Germline V CDR1 and CDR2: SGHAT, FQNNGV. The data were produced by immunoSEQ multiplex PCR, yet TCRdb's version contains in-frame clones alone and is incomplete. The table shows more than 55,000 clones, with 75% to 90% occurring only once. Points on this clone: The antigen is unknown.

Second-dose schedules of about 4 or about 12 weeks were combined. This material consisted of peripheral blood, taken 28 days after the second AZD1222 dose. The chain uses TRBV11-2 and TRBJ2-3; 7 nucleotides match TRBD2. This sequence was found in an adult who received the AZD1222 COVID-19 vaccine. The chain's CDR3 is CASSLRAGQAVNTQYF. The DNA for the CDR3 is TGTGCCAGCAGCCTAAGAGCGGGGCAGGCCGTGAATACGCAGTATTTT. The variable domain in full, with the rest retrieved from reference TRBV11-2 and TRBJ2-3, is EAGVAQSPRYKIIEKRQSVAFWCNPISGHATLYWYQQILGQGPKLLIQFQNNGVVDDSQLPKDRFSAERLKGVDSTLKIQPAKLEDSAVYLCASSLRAGQAVNTQYFGPGTRLTVL.